Sequencing of this T cell receptor beta chain was carried out in a study of blood T cell repertoires in COVID-19. For the study at large: PBMCs, B-cell-depleted T cells, or T cells were the source of the cDNA or gDNA that made up the material.

CDR1 and CDR2 (germline): LGHDT, YNNKEL (reference sequence). The CDR3 runs to 16 residues. Trimming took 3 bases from V and 4 from J; bases not matched to a gene: 9. In the original processing: Scientists estimated how many nucleated cells there were by amplifying reference gene primers. TCRdb keeps only in-frame clones here, not all; method: immunoSEQ multiplex PCR. V, J and clone size are taken as reported in that table, and D and trimming were inferred from the DNA itself. The table has 120,000 to 150,000 clones, approximately 80% seen once. V gene TRBV3-1 (or the pseudogene TRBV3-2) combines with J gene TRBJ2-1, with 7 bases lining up with TRBD2. Input material: peripheral blood. The receptor was isolated from a man aged 55-75 years with active or convalescent COVID-19. CDR3 region: CASSQDLAEQYNEQFF. Written as DNA, the CDR3 is TGTGCCAGCAGCCAGGACCTAGCGGAACAGTACAATGAGCAGTTCTTC.